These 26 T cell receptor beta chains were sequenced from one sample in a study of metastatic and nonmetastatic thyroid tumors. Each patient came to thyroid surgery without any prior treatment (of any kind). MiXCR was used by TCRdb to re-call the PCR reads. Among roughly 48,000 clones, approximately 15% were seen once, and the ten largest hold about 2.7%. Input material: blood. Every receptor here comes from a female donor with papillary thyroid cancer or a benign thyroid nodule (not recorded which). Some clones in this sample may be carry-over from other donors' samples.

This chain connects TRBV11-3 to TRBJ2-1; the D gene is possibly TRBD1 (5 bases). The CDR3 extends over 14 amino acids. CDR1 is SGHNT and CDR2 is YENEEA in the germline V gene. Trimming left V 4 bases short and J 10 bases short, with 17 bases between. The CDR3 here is CASSYLDRTCEQFF. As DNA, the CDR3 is TGTGCCAGCAGCTATCTGGACCGGACATGCGAGCAGTTCTTC.

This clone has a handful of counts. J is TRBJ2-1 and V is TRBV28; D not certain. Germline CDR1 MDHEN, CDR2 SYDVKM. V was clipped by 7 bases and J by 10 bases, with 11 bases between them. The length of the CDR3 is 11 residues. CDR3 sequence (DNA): TGTGCCAGCATTTCCCTTAGGGAGCAGTTCTTC. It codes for CASISLREQFF.

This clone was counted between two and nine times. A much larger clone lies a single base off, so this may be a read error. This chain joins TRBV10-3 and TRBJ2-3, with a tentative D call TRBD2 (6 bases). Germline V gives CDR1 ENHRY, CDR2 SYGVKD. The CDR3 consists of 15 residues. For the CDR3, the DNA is TGTGCCATCAGTGAGAGAGGCGGAGGGGCAGATGCGCAGTATTTT. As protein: CAISERGGGADAQYF.

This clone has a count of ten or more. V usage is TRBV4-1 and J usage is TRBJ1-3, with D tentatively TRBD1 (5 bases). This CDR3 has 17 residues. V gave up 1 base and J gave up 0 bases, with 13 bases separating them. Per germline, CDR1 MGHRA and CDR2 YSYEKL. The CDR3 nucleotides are TGCGCCAGCAGCCAAGGCTGGGGACCTACCTCTGGAAACACCATATATTTT. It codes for CASSQGWGPTSGNTIYF.

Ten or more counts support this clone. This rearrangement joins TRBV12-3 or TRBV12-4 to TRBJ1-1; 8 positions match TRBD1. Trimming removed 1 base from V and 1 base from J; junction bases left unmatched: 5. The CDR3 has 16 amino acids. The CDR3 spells CASSLVQGARNTEAFF. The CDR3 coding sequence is TGTGCCAGCAGTTTAGTGCAGGGGGCGCGGAACACTGAAGCTTTCTTT.

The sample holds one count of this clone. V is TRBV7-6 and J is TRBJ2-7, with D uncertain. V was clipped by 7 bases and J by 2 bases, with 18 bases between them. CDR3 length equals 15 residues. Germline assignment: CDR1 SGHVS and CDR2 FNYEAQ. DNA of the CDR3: TGTGCCAGCATCGCGCGATCGGCAGGAACCTACGAGCAGTACTTC. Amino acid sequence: CASIARSAGTYEQYF.

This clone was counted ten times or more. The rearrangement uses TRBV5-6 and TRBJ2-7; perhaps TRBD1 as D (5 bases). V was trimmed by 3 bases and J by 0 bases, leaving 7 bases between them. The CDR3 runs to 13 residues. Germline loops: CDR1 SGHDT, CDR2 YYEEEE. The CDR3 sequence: CASSYRLSYEQYF. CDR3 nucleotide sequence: TGTGCCAGCAGCTACAGGCTCTCCTACGAGCAGTACTTC.

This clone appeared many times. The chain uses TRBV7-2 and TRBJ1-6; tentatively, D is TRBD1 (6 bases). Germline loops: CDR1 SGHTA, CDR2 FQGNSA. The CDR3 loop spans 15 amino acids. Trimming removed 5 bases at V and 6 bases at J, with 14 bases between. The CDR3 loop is CASSGGRTLNSPLHF. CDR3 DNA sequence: TGTGCCAGCAGCGGGGGCCGGACCCTTAATTCACCCCTCCACTTT.

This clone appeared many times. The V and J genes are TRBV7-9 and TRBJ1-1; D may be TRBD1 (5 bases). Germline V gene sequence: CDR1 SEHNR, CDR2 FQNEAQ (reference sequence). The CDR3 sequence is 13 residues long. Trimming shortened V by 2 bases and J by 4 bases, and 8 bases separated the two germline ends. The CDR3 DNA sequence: TGTGCCAGCAGCTTACAGGGTGGCACTGAAGCTTTCTTT. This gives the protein CASSLQGGTEAFF. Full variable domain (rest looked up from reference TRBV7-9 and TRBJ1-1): DTGVSQNPRHKITKRGQNVTFRCDPISEHNRLYWYRQTLGQGPEFLTYFQNEAQLEKSRLLSDRFSAERPKGSFSTLEIQRTEQGDSAMYLCASSLQGGTEAFFGQGTRLTVV.

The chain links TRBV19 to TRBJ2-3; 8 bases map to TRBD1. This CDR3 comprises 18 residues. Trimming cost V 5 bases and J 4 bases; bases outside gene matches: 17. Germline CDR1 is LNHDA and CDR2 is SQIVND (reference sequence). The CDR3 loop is CASSPWVTGQVMADTQYF. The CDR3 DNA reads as TGTGCCAGTAGTCCGTGGGTAACGGGACAGGTCATGGCAGATACGCAGTATTTT.

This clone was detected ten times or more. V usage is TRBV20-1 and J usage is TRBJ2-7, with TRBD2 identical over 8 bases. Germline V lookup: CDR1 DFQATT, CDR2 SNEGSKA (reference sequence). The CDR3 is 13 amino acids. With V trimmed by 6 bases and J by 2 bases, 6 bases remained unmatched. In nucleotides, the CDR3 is TGCAGTGCCGCGAGCGGGAGAACCTACGAGCAGTACTTC. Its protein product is CSAASGRTYEQYF.

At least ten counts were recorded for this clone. CDR3 sequence: CAWSLQGAVGYTF. The CDR3 bases are TGTGCCTGGAGCCTACAGGGGGCGGTAGGCTACACCTTC. V usage is TRBV30 and J usage is TRBJ1-2; 9 positions agree with TRBD1. V shed 3 bases and J 8 bases; nucleotides not matched to a gene: 7. CDR1 GTSNPN and CDR2 SVGIG come from the germline V gene (reference sequence). The CDR3 has 13 amino acids.

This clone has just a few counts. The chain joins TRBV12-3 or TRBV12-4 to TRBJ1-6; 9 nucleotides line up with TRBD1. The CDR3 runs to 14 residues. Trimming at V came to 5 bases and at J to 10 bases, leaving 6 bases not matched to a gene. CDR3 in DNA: TGTGCCAGCAGTGAGGGACAGGGACCGTCACCCCTCCACTTT. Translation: CASSEGQGPSPLHF.

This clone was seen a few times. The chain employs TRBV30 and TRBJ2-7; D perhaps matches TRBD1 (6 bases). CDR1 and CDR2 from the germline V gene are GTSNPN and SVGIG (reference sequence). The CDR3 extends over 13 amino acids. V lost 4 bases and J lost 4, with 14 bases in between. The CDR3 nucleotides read TGTGCCTGGATGCAGGGGTCGGGTTACGAGCAGTACTTC. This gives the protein CAWMQGSGYEQYF.

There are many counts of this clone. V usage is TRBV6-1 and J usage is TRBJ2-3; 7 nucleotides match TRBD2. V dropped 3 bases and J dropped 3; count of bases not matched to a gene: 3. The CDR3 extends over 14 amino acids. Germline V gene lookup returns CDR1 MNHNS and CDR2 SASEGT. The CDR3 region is CASSDFGRTDTQYF. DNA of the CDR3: TGTGCCAGCAGTGATTTCGGGAGGACAGATACGCAGTATTTT.

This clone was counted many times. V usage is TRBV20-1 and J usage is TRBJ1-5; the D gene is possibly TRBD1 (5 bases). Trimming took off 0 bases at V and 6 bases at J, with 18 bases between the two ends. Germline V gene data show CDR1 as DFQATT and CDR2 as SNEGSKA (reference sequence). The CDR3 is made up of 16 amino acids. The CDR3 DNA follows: TGCAGTGCTAGAGATTGGGGACGGGAGGCAATTCAGCCCCAGCATTTT. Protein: CSARDWGREAIQPQHF.

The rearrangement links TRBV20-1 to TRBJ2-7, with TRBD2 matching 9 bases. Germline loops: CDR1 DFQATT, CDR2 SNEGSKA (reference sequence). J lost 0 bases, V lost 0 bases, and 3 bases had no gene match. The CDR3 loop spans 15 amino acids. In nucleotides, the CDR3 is TGCAGTGCTAGAGATTATAGCGGGAGCTCCTACGAGCAGTACTTC. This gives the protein CSARDYSGSSYEQYF.

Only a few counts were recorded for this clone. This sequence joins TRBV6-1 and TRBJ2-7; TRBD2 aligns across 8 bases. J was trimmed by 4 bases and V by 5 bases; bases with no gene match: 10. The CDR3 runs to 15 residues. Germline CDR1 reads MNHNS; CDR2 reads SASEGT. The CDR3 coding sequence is TGTGCCAGCAGTCCTCAAACCAGCGGGAGTTACGAGCAGTACTTC. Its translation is CASSPQTSGSYEQYF.

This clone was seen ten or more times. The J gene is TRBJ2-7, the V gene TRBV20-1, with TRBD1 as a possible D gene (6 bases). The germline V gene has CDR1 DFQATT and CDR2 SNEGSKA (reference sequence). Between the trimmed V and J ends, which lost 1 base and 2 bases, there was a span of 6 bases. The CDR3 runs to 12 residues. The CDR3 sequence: CSARGTAYEQYF. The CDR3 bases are TGCAGTGCTAGAGGGACAGCCTACGAGCAGTACTTC.

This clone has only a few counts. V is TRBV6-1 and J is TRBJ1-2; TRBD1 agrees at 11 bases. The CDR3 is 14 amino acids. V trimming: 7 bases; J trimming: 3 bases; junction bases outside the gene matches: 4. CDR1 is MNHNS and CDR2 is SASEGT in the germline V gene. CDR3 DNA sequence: TGTGCCAGCATTGGGACAGGGGGTGACTATGGCTACACCTTC. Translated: CASIGTGGDYGYTF.

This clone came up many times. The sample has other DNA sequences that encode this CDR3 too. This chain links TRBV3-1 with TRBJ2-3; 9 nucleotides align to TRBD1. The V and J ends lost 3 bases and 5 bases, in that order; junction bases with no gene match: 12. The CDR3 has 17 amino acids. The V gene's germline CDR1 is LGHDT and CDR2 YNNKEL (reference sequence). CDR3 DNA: TGTGCCAGCAGCCACCTCAGGAGGACAGGGGCCGAAGATACGCAGTATTTT. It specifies CASSHLRRTGAEDTQYF.

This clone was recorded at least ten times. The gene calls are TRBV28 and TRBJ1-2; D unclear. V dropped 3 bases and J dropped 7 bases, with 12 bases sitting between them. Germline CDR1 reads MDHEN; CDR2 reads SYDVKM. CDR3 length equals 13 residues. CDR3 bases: TGTGCCAGCAGTTTCCAAGATTACTCTGGCTACACCTTC. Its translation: CASSFQDYSGYTF.

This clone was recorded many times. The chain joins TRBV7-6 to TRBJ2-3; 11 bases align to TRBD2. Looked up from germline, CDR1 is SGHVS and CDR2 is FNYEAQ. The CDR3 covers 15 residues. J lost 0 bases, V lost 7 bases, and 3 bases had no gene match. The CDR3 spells CASKRTSGSTDTQYF. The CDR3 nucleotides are TGTGCCAGCAAACGGACTAGCGGGAGCACAGATACGCAGTATTTT.

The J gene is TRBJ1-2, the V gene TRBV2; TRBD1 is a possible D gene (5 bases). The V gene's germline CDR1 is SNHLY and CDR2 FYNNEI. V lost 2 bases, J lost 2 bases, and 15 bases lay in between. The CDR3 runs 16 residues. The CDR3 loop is CASSEYPQGVNYGYTF. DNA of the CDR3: TGTGCCAGCAGTGAATACCCCCAGGGTGTGAACTATGGCTACACCTTC.

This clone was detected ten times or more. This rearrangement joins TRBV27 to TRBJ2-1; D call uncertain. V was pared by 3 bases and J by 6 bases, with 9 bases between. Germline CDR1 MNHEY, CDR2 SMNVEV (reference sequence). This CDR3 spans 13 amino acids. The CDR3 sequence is CASSFRTTNEQFF. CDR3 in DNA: TGTGCCAGCAGTTTTAGGACCACCAATGAGCAGTTCTTC.

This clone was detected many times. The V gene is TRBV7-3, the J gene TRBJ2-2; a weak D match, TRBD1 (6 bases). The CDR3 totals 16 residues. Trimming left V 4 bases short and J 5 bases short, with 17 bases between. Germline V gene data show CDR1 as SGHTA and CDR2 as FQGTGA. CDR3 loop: CASSSRSGAGTGELFF. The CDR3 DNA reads TGTGCCAGCAGCTCAAGATCAGGGGCCGGGACCGGGGAGCTGTTTTTT. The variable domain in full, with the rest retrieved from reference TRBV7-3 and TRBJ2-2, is GAGVSQTPSNKVTEKGKYVELRCDPISGHTALYWYRQSLGQGPEFLIYFQGTGAADDSGLPNDRFFAVRPEGSVSTLKIQRTERGDSAVYLCASSSRSGAGTGELFFGEGSRLTVL.